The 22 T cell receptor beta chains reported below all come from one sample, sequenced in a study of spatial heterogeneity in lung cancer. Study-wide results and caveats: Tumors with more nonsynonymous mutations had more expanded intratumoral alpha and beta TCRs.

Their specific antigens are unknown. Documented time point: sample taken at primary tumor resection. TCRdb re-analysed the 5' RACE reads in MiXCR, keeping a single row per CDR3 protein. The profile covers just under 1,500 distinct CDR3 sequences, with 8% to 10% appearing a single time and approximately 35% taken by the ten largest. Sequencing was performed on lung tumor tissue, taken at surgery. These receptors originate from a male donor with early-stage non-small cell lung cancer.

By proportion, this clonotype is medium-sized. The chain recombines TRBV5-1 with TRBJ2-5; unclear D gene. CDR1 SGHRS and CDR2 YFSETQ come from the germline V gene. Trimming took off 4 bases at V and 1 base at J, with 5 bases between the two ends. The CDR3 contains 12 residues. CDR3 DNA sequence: TGCGCCAGCAGCCTGGGCCAAGAGACCCAGTACTTC. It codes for CASSLGQETQYF. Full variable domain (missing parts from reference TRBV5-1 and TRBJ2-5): KAGVTQTPRYLIKTRGQQVTLSCSPISGHRSVSWYQQTPGQGLQFLFEYFSETQRNKGNFPGRFSGRQFSNSRSEMNVSTLELGDSALYLCASSLGQETQYFGPGTRLLVL.

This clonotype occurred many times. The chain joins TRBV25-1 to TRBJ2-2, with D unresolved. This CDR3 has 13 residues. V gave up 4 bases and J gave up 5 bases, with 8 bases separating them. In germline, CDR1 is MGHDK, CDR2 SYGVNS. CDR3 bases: TGTGCCAGCAGTGTGGGGTTGACCGGGGAGCTGTTTTTT. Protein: CASSVGLTGELFF. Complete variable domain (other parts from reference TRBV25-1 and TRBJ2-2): EADIYQTPRYLVIGTGKKITLECSQTMGHDKMYWYQQDPGMELHLIHYSYGVNSTEKGDLSSESTVSRIRTEHFPLTLESARPSHTSQYLCASSVGLTGELFFGEGSRLTVL.

DNA of the CDR3: TGTGCCTGGGTAAACACCGGGGAGCTGTTTTTT. It translates to CAWVNTGELFF. The chain joins TRBV30 to TRBJ2-2; no definite D call. Trimming pared 5 bases from V and 2 bases from J, leaving 3 bases between. The germline gives CDR1 GTSNPN, CDR2 SVGIG (reference sequence). The CDR3 is 11 residues long.

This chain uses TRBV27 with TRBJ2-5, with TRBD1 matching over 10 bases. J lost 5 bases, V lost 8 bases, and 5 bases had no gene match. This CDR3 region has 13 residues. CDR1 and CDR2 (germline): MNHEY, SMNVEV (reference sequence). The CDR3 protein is CASRDRGGETQYF. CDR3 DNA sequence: TGTGCCAGCCGGGACAGGGGTGGGGAGACCCAGTACTTC.

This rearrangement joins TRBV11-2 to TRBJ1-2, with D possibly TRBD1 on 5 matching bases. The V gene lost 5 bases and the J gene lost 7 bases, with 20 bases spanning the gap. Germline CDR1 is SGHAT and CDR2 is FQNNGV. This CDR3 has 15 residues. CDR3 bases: TGTGCCAGCAGCGGGACCGAGACAAGGCATGGTGGCTACACCTTC. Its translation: CASSGTETRHGGYTF.

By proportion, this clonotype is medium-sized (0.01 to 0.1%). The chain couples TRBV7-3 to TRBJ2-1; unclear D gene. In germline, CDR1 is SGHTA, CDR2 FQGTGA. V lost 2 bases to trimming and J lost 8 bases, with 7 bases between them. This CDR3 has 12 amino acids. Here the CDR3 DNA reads TGTGCCAGCAGCTTAGGGCTGGATGAGCAGTTCTTC. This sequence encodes CASSLGLDEQFF.

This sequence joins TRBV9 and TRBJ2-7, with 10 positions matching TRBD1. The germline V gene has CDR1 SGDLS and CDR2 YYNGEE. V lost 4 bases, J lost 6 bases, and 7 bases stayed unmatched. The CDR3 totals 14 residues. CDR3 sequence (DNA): TGTGCCAGCAGCACCGGGACAGGGGCCGTCGAGCAGTACTTC. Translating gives CASSTGTGAVEQYF.

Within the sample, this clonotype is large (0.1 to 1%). The DNA for the CDR3 is TGTGCCAGCAGCTTAAGGACTAGCCGTCAAGAGACCCAGTACTTC. Its translation: CASSLRTSRQETQYF. The chain links TRBV7-8 to TRBJ2-5, with 8 nucleotides matching TRBD2. The junction had 4 bases not matched to a gene; V was cut back by 2 bases and J by 2 bases. Per germline, CDR1 SGHVS and CDR2 FQNEAQ. The CDR3 is 15 residues long.

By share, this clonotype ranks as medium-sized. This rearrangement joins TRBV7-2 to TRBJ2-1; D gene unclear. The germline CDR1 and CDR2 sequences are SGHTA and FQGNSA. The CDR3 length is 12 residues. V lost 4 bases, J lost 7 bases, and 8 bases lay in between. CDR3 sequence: CASSSPGNEQFF. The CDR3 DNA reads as TGTGCCAGCAGCTCCCCAGGTAATGAGCAGTTCTTC.

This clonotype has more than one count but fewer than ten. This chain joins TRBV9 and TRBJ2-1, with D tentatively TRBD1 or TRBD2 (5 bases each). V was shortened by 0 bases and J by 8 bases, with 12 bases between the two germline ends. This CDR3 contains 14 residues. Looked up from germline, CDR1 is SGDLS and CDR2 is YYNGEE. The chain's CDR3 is CASSVAPWDDEQFF. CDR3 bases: TGTGCCAGCAGCGTAGCTCCTTGGGACGATGAGCAGTTCTTC.

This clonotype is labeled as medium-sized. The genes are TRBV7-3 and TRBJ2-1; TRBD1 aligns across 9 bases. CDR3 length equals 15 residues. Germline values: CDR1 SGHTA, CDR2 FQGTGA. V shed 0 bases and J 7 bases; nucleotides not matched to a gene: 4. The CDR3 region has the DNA TGTGCCAGCAGCTTAACGGGACAGGGTACGAATGAGCAGTTCTTC. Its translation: CASSLTGQGTNEQFF. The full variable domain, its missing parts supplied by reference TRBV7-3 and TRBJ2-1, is GAGVSQTPSNKVTEKGKYVELRCDPISGHTALYWYRQSLGQGPEFLIYFQGTGAADDSGLPNDRFFAVRPEGSVSTLKIQRTERGDSAVYLCASSLTGQGTNEQFFGPGTRLTVL.

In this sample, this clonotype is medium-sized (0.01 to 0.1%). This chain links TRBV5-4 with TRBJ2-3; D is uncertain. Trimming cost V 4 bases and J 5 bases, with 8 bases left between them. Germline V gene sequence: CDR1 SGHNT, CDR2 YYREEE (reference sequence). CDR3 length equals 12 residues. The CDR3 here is CASSKAVDTQYF. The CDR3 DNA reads TGTGCCAGCAGCAAAGCAGTAGATACGCAGTATTTT.

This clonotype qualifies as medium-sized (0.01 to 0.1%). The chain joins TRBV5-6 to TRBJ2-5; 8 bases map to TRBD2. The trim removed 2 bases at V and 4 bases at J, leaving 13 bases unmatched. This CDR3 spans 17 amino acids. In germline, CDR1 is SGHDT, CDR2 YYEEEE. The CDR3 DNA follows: TGTGCCAGCAGCTTCACTGCAACTAGCGGAGGGCGAGAGACCCAGTACTTC. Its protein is CASSFTATSGGRETQYF.

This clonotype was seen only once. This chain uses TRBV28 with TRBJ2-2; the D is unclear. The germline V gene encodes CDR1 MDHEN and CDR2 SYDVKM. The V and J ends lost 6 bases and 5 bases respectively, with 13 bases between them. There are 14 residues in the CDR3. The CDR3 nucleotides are TGTGCCAGCAGCTTAGTGGGTCCGACCGGGGAGCTGTTTTTT. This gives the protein CASSLVGPTGELFF. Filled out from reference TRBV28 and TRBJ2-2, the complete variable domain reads DVKVTQSSRYLVKRTGEKVFLECVQDMDHENMFWYRQDPGLGLRLIYFSYDVKMKEKGDIPEGYSVSREKKERFSLILESASTNQTSMYLCASSLVGPTGELFFGEGSRLTVL.

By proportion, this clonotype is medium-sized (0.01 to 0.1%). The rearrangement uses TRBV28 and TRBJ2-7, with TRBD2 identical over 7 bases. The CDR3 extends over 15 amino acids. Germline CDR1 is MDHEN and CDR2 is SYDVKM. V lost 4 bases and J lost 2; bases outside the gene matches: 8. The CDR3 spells CASSSLGGVAYEQYF. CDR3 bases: TGTGCCAGCAGTTCCCTGGGAGGGGTCGCCTACGAGCAGTACTTC.

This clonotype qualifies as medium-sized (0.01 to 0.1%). The CDR3 is CASTRTSGRANEQYF. CDR3 sequence (DNA): TGCGCCAGCACCCGGACTAGCGGGAGGGCCAACGAGCAGTACTTC. V gene TRBV5-1 combines with J gene TRBJ2-7; 15 nucleotides match TRBD2. Trimming removed 6 bases from V and 5 bases from J; junction bases left unmatched: 6. CDR1 and CDR2 from the germline V gene are SGHRS and YFSETQ. The CDR3 has 15 amino acids.

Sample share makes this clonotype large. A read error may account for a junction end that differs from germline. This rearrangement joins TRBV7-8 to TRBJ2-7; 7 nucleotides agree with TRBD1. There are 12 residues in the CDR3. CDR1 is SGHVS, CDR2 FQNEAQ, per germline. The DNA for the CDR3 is TGTGCCAGCAGCCCCGGGACAGAAGAGGAGAGCTTC. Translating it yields CASSPGTEEESF.

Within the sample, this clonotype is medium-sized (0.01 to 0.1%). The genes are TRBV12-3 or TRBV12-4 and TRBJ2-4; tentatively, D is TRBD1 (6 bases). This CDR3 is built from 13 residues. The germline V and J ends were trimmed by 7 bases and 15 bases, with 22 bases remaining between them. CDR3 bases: TGTGCCAGCACCCCCCGTTGGGGGCTCCCTCGGTACTTC. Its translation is CASTPRWGLPRYF.

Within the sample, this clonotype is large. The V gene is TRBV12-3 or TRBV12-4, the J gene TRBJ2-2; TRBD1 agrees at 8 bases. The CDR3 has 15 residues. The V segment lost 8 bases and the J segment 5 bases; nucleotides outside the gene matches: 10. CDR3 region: CASGTDRGGTGELFF. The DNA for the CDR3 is TGTGCCAGCGGCACAGACAGGGGAGGTACCGGGGAGCTGTTTTTT.

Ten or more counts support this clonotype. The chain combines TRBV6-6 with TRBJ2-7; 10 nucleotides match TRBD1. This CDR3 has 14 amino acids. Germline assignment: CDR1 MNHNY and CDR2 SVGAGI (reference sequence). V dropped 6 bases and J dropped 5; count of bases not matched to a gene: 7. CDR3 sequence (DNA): TGTGCCAGCAGGTTGACAGGGGGCCCGGACGAGCAGTACTTC. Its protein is CASRLTGGPDEQYF.

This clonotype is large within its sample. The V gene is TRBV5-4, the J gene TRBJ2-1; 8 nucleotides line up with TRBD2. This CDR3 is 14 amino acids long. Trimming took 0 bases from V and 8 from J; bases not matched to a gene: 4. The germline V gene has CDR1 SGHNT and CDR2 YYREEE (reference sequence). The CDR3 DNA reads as TGTGCCAGCAGCTTGGGACTAGCGAAGGATGAGCAGTTCTTC. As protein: CASSLGLAKDEQFF.

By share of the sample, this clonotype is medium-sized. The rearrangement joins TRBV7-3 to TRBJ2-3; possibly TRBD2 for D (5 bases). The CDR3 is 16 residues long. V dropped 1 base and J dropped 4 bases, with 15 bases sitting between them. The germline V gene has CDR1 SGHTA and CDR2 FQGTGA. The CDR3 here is CASSLNGEGRADTQYF. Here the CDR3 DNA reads TGTGCCAGCAGCTTAAATGGCGAGGGCCGGGCAGATACGCAGTATTTT.